This T cell receptor (beta chain) was captured in a study of blood T cell repertoires in COVID-19. The method was immunoSEQ multiplex PCR; TCRdb's version includes in-frame clones alone and lacks a portion of them. The sample lists fewer than 300,000 clones, approximately 91% occurring once. Germline V CDR1 and CDR2: LGHDT, YNNKEL (reference sequence). V lost 3 bases and J lost 2, with 10 bases in between. The CDR3 totals 14 residues. Sample: peripheral blood. The source of this sequence is a woman in her 30s with COVID-19, enrolled during active disease. V usage is TRBV3-1 (or the pseudogene TRBV3-2) and J usage is TRBJ2-5; D unclear. CDR3 DNA sequence: TGTGCCAGCAGCCACGCAGCGACTCAAGAGACCCAGTACTTC. This gives the protein CASSHAATQETQYF.